A selection of T cell receptor beta chains follows, all from one sample in a study of Ad26.COV2.S vaccination and SARS-CoV-2 variants. The data were produced by immunoSEQ multiplex PCR, yet TCRdb's version contains in-frame clones alone and is incomplete. This sample has around 310,000 clones, with under 90% found just once. The material was peripheral blood, obtained in a trial of Ad26.COV2.S vaccine versus placebo. These receptors were collected from a person aged 18-60 years who received the Ad26.COV2.S COVID-19 vaccine or a placebo. Both conserved end residues are part of each CDR3. D genes are given only for firm matches. Clone sizes are given selectively: once, few, many, or a class where the clone is expanded.

j_call,d_call,clone_size,v_call,cdr3_aa,cdr3_nt
TRBJ1-2,-,-,TRBV19,CASPDVGLDGYTF,TGTGCCAGCCCCGACGTAGGGTTGGATGGCTACACCTTC
TRBJ1-1,TRBD1,-,TRBV28,CASRGRGRLNTEAFF,TGTGCCAGCAGAGGCAGGGGGCGATTGAACACTGAAGCTTTCTTT
TRBJ2-1,-,-,TRBV19,CASSMVRVGKNEQFF,TGTGCCAGTAGTATGGTCAGGGTTGGGAAAAATGAGCAGTTCTTC
TRBJ1-2,-,-,TRBV6-5,CASSYSMGGYGYTF,TGTGCCAGCAGTTACTCGATGGGAGGTTATGGCTACACCTTC
TRBJ1-4,-,once,TRBV27,CASAAQGSSEKLFF,TGTGCCAGCGCCGCCCAGGGGTCTTCTGAAAAACTGTTTTTT
TRBJ2-1,-,-,TRBV11-3,CASSLDYGSYNEQFF,TGTGCCAGCAGCTTAGATTACGGGTCCTACAATGAGCAGTTCTTC
TRBJ1-1,-,-,TRBV27,CASSKAGETEAFF,TGTGCCAGCAGTAAGGCAGGGGAAACTGAAGCTTTCTTT
TRBJ1-1,-,-,TRBV12-5,CASGLKVGVGLNTEAFF,TGTGCTAGTGGTTTAAAGGTCGGGGTCGGCCTGAACACTGAAGCTTTCTTT
TRBJ1-4,-,-,TRBV5-8,CASSLAFDSATNEKLFF,TGTGCCAGCAGCTTGGCCTTCGACAGCGCAACTAATGAAAAACTGTTTTTT
TRBJ1-3,-,-,TRBV7-9,CASSLEVHLGNTIYF,TGTGCCAGCAGCTTAGAAGTTCATCTTGGAAACACCATATATTTT
TRBJ2-3,-,-,TRBV7-8,CASRSLEVAEDTQYF,TGTGCCAGCAGGAGCCTTGAGGTAGCGGAAGATACGCAGTATTTT
TRBJ1-2,-,once,TRBV6-1,CASSEVVGYTF,TGTGCCAGCAGTGAGGTCGTCGGCTACACCTTC
TRBJ2-5,-,-,TRBV5-1,CASSLEPQETQYF,TGCGCCAGCAGCTTGGAACCCCAAGAGACCCAGTACTTC
TRBJ2-7,TRBD2,-,TRBV25-1,CASSEEGGRETGIREQYF,TGTGCCAGCAGTGAAGAAGGCGGGAGGGAGACAGGGATTCGAGAGCAGTACTTC
TRBJ1-2,-,-,TRBV30,CAWRVTGSEHRYTF,TGTGCCTGGAGAGTTACCGGGTCTGAGCATCGGTACACCTTC
TRBJ1-3,TRBD1,-,TRBV5-1,CASSLDTRTGISGNTIYF,TGCGCCAGCAGCTTAGATACCAGGACAGGGATCTCTGGAAACACCATATATTTT
TRBJ1-1,TRBD1,-,TRBV18,CASSPMPGGRDTEAFF,TGTGCCAGCTCACCTATGCCAGGGGGTAGGGACACTGAAGCTTTCTTT
TRBJ1-5,TRBD1,once,TRBV7-9,CASTLTGGNQPQHF,TGTGCCAGCACCCTTACAGGGGGCAATCAGCCCCAGCATTTT
TRBJ1-2,-,-,TRBV10-2,CASSRQMGQILPDGYTF,TGCGCCAGCAGTAGGCAGATGGGTCAGATCTTACCTGATGGCTACACCTTC
TRBJ1-2,TRBD1,-,TRBV5-1,CASRSGTGGADGYTF,TGCGCCAGCAGATCCGGGACAGGGGGCGCAGATGGCTACACCTTC
TRBJ1-4,-,-,TRBV5-1,CASSQDSTNEKLFF,TGCGCCAGCAGCCAGGACTCTACGAATGAAAAACTGTTTTTT
TRBJ2-1,-,-,TRBV9,CASGGRGREYNEQFF,TGTGCCAGCGGTGGCCGGGGGCGGGAGTACAATGAGCAGTTCTTC
TRBJ1-2,-,-,TRBV4-3,CASSRGTSYGYTF,TGCGCCAGCAGCCGAGGGACAAGCTATGGCTACACCTTC
TRBJ1-4,-,-,TRBV12-3/TRBV12-4,CASSLGANEKLFF,TGTGCCAGCAGTTTGGGGGCTAATGAAAAACTGTTTTTT
TRBJ2-2,TRBD1,-,TRBV13,CASSRTGGTGELFF,TGTGCCAGCAGCCGGACAGGGGGTACCGGGGAGCTGTTTTTT
TRBJ1-1,TRBD1,-,TRBV2,CASKKSQGARTEAFF,TGTGCCAGCAAGAAAAGTCAGGGGGCGCGCACTGAAGCTTTCTTT
TRBJ2-7,TRBD2,-,TRBV15,CATTRGGLTYEQYF,TGTGCCACCACCCGCGGGGGGCTAACCTACGAGCAGTACTTC
TRBJ2-3,-,once,TRBV27,CASSLLATDTQYF,TGTGCCAGCAGTTTGTTAGCCACAGATACGCAGTATTTT
TRBJ1-2,-,-,TRBV11-3,CASSSRGPNYGYTF,TGTGCCAGCTCCTCCAGGGGCCCTAACTATGGCTACACCTTC
TRBJ2-3,-,-,TRBV9,CASSVVAAGDTQYF,TGTGCCAGCAGCGTAGTAGCGGCCGGAGATACGCAGTATTTT
TRBJ1-5,TRBD1,-,TRBV6-2/TRBV6-3,CASSYTQTGVGNQPQHF,TGTGCCAGCAGTTATACCCAAACAGGGGTCGGCAATCAGCCCCAGCATTTT
TRBJ2-3,-,-,TRBV29-1,CSPEEGGDTQYF,TGCAGCCCGGAGGAGGGGGGAGATACGCAGTATTTT
TRBJ2-5,TRBD2,-,TRBV6-2/TRBV6-3,CASSYLKAGGETQYF,TGTGCCAGCAGTTACCTAAAAGCGGGAGGCGAGACCCAGTACTTC
TRBJ1-2,TRBD1,-,TRBV19,CASRDRDGYTF,TGTGCCAGTAGGGACAGGGACGGCTACACCTTC
TRBJ1-2,-,once,TRBV9,CASSVGRSYGYTF,TGTGCCAGCAGCGTAGGCAGGAGCTATGGCTACACCTTC
TRBJ2-2,TRBD1,-,TRBV14,CASSLGLRDRGPGELFF,TGTGCCAGCAGCCTAGGCCTCCGGGACAGGGGGCCCGGGGAGCTGTTTTTT
TRBJ1-5,-,-,TRBV7-9,CASSLERPPQHF,TGTGCCAGCAGCTTAGAGCGTCCGCCCCAGCATTTT
TRBJ1-5,-,-,TRBV6-5,CASSSGPANSNQPQHF,TGTGCCAGCAGTTCGGGACCGGCTAATAGCAATCAGCCCCAGCATTTT
TRBJ1-4,-,-,TRBV6-5,CASSYSAVPNEKLFF,TGTGCCAGCAGTTACTCCGCGGTACCTAATGAAAAACTGTTTTTT
TRBJ1-1,-,-,TRBV3-1/TRBV3-2,CASSQDYTGRENTEAFF,TGTGCCAGCAGCCAAGACTATACAGGGAGGGAGAACACTGAAGCTTTCTTT
TRBJ1-1,-,-,TRBV18,CASSPKEAENTEAFF,TGTGCCAGCTCACCAAAGGAGGCAGAGAACACTGAAGCTTTCTTT
TRBJ2-1,TRBD1,-,TRBV19,CASSNDRVADRYNEQFF,TGTGCCAGTAGTAATGACAGGGTGGCGGACCGATACAATGAGCAGTTCTTC
TRBJ2-3,-,-,TRBV3-1/TRBV3-2,CASSQTVTQYF,TGTGCCAGCAGCCAAACGGTCACGCAGTATTTT
TRBJ1-2,-,-,TRBV5-6,CASSFNDLGYTF,TGTGCCAGCAGCTTTAACGATCTGGGCTACACCTTC
TRBJ2-1,-,-,TRBV7-9,CASSLALDSTYNEQFF,TGTGCCAGCAGCTTAGCCCTAGACAGCACCTACAATGAGCAGTTCTTC
TRBJ1-3,-,few,TRBV27,CASRPMGVSGNTIYF,TGTGCCAGCAGACCCATGGGGGTATCTGGAAACACCATATATTTT
TRBJ2-1,TRBD2,-,TRBV5-6,CASSLGTSGYNEQFF,TGTGCCAGCAGCTTAGGGACTAGCGGTTACAATGAGCAGTTCTTC
TRBJ2-7,-,-,TRBV10-1,CASSEVGAYEQYF,TGCGCCAGCAGTGAGGTCGGAGCCTACGAGCAGTACTTC
TRBJ2-7,-,-,TRBV7-9,CASSSFRGQFREQYF,TGTGCCAGCAGCTCTTTCCGGGGACAATTTCGCGAGCAGTACTTC
TRBJ1-2,-,few,TRBV2,CASSERQSYGYTF,TGTGCCAGCAGTGAACGTCAATCCTATGGCTACACCTTC
TRBJ2-2,-,-,TRBV7-6,CASSLGVGANTGELFF,TGTGCCAGCAGCTTAGGGGTGGGGGCGAACACCGGGGAGCTGTTTTTT
TRBJ2-3,-,-,TRBV28,CASSPQGFGAADTQYF,TGTGCCAGCAGCCCCCAGGGGTTCGGGGCCGCAGATACGCAGTATTTT
TRBJ2-7,-,-,TRBV4-3,CASSREGTSYEQYF,TGCGCCAGCAGCCGTGAGGGCACGTCCTACGAGCAGTACTTC
TRBJ1-5,-,few,TRBV7-9,CASSFTGQPQHF,TGTGCCAGCAGCTTCACAGGGCAGCCCCAGCATTTT
TRBJ2-4,-,-,TRBV21-1,CASPPPSTSGKNIQYF,TGTGCCAGCCCCCCACCGTCGACTAGCGGCAAAAACATTCAGTACTTC
TRBJ1-1,-,few,TRBV7-8,CASSPRGEVNTEAFF,TGTGCCAGCAGCCCTCGGGGGGAGGTGAACACTGAAGCTTTCTTT
TRBJ2-1,-,-,TRBV24-1,CATSVSGVPDEQFF,TGTGCCACCAGTGTGTCGGGGGTTCCGGATGAGCAGTTCTTC
TRBJ2-1,-,-,TRBV4-3,CASSQESRTEQFF,TGCGCCAGCAGCCAAGAGTCTAGAACTGAGCAGTTCTTC
TRBJ1-1,-,-,TRBV27,CASSLNWQGTEAFF,TGTGCCAGCAGTTTAAATTGGCAGGGCACTGAAGCTTTCTTT